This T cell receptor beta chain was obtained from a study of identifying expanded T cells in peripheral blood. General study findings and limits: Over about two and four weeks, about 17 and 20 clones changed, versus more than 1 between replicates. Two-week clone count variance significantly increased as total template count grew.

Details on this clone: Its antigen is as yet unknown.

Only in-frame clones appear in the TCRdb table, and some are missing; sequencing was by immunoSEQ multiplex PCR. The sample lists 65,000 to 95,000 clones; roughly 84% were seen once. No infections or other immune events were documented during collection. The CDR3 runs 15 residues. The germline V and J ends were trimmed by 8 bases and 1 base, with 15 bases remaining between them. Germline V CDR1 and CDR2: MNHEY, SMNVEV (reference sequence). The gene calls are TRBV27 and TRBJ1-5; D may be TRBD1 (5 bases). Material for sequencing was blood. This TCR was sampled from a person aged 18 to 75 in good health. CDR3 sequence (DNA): TGTGCCAGCTCCGGGGGGGTAGCAAGCAATCAGCCCCAGCATTTT. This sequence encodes CASSGGVASNQPQHF.